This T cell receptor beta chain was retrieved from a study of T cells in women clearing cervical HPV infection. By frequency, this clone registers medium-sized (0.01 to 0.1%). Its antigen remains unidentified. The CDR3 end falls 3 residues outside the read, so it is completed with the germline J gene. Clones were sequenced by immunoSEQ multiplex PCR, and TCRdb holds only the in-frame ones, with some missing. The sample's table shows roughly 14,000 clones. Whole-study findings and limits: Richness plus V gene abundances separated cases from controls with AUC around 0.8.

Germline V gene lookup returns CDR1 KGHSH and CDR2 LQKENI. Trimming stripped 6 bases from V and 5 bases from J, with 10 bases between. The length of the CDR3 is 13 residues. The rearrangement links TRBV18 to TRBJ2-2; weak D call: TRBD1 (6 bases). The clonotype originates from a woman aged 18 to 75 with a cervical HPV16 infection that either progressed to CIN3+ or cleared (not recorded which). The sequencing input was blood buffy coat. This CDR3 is CASSAQGTGELFF. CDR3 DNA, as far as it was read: TGTGCCAGCTCCGCTCAGGGGACCGGGGAG.